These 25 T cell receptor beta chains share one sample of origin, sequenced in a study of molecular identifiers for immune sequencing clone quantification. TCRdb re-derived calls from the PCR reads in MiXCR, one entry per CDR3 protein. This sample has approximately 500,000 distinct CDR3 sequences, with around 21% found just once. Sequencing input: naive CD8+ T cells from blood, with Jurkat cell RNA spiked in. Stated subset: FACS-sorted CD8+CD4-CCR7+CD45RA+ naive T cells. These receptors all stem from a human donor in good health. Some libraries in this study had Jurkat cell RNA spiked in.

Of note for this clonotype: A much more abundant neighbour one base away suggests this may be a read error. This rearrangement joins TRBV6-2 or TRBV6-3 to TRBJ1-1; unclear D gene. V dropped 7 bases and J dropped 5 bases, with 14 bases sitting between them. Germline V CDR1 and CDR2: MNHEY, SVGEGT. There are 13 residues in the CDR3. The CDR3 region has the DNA TGTGCCAGCACCCCTGTGGGATATACTGAAGCTTTCTTT. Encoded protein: CASTPVGYTEAFF.

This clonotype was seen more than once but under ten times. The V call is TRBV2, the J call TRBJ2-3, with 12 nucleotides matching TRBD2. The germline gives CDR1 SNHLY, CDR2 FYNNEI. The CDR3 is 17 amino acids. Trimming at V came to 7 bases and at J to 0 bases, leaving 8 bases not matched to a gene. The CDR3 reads CASTTGLAGPSTDTQYF. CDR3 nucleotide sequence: TGTGCCAGCACCACGGGACTAGCGGGTCCGAGCACAGATACGCAGTATTTT.

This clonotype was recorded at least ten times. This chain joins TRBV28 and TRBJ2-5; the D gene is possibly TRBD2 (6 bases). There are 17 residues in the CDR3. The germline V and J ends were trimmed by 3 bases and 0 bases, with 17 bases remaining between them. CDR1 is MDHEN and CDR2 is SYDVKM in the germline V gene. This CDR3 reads CASSFFGGTSYQETQYF. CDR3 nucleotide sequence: TGTGCCAGCAGTTTCTTTGGCGGGACGTCTTACCAAGAGACCCAGTACTTC.

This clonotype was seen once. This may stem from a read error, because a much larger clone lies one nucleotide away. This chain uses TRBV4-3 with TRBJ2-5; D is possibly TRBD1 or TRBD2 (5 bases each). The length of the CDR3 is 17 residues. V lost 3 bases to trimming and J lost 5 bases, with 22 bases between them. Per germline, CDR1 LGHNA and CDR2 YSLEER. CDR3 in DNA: TGCGCCAGCAGCCACGATGGCCGCCGGGGCTCGTGGGAGACCCAGTACTTC. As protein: CASSHDGRRGSWETQYF.

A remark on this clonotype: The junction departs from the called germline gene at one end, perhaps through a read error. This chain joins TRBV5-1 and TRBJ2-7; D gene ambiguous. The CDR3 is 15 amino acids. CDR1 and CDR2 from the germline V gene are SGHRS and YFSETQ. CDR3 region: CASSFEPTVSYGQYF. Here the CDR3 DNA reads TGCGCCAGCAGCTTTGAGCCTACAGTGTCCTACGGGCAGTACTTC.

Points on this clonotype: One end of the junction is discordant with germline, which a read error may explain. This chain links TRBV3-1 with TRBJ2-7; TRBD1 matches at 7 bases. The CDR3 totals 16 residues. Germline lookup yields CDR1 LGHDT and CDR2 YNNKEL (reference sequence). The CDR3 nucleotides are TGTGCCAACAGCCACCAAGCTGGGACAGTGGCCTACGAGCAGTACTTC. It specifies CANSHQAGTVAYEQYF.

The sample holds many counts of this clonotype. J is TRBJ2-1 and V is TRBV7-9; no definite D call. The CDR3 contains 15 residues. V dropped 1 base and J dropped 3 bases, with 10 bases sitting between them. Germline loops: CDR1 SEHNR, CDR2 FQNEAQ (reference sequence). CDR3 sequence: CASSLVGDIYNEQFF. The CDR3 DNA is TGTGCCAGCAGCTTAGTCGGAGATATCTACAATGAGCAGTTCTTC. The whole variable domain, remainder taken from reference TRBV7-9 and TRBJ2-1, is DTGVSQNPRHKITKRGQNVTFRCDPISEHNRLYWYRQTLGQGPEFLTYFQNEAQLEKSRLLSDRFSAERPKGSFSTLEIQRTEQGDSAMYLCASSLVGDIYNEQFFGPGTRLTVL.

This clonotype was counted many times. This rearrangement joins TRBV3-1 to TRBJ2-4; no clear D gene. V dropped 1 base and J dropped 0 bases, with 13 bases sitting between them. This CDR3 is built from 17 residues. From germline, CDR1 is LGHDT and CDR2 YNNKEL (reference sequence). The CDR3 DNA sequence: TGTGCCAGCAGCCAAGCGGCGGCTAAACTAGCCAAAAACATTCAGTACTTC. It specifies CASSQAAAKLAKNIQYF.

DNA for the CDR3: TGCAGTGCTAAAGTAGGGGGCGGTTTAAGTGGGTACGAGCAGTACTTC. Its translation: CSAKVGGGLSGYEQYF. J is TRBJ2-7 and V is TRBV20-1, with TRBD1 matching 7 bases. CDR1 and CDR2 (germline): DFQATT, SNEGSKA (reference sequence). After removal of 4 bases from V and 4 bases from J, the junction contained 16 bases not matched to a gene. The length of the CDR3 is 16 residues.

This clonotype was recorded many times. The CDR3: CATSRGYEQYF. The CDR3 DNA sequence: TGTGCCACCAGCAGAGGGTACGAGCAGTACTTC. This sequence joins TRBV15 and TRBJ2-7, with D unclear. Germline V gene lookup returns CDR1 LNHNV and CDR2 YYDKDF (reference sequence). The CDR3 length is 11 residues. The ends were cut back, 1 base at V and 4 bases at J, with 2 bases in the middle.

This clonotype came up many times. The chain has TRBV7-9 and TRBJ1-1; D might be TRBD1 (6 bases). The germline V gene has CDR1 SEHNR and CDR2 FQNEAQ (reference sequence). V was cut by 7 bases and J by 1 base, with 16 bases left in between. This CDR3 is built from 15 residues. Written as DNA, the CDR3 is TGTGCCAGCACCCGGGTAAGGGGGAAGAACACTGAAGCTTTCTTT. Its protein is CASTRVRGKNTEAFF.

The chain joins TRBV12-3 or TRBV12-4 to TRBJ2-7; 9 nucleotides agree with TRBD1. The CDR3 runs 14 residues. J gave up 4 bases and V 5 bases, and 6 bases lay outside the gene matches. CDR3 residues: CASSGPGQGYEQYF. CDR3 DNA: TGTGCCAGCAGTGGACCGGGACAGGGTTACGAGCAGTACTTC.

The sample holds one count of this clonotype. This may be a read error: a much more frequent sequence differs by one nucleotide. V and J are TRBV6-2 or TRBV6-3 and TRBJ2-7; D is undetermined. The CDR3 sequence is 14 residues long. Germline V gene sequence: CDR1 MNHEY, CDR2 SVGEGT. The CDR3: CASSHSPGPYEQYF. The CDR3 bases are TGTGCCAGCAGTCACTCGCCGGGCCCCTACGAGCAGTACTTC.

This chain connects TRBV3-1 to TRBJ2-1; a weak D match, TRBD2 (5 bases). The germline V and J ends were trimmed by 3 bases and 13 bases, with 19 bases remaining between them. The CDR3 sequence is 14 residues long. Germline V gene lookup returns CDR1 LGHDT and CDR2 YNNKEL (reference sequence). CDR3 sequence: CASSQVELAGEQFF. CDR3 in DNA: TGTGCCAGCAGCCAGGTCGAGTTGGCGGGTGAACAGTTCTTC.

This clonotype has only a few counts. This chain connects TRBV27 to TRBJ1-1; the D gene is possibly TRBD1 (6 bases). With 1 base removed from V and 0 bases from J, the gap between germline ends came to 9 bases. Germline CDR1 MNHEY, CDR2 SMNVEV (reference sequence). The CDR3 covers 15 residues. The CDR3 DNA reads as TGTGCCAGCAGTTTATATGGGGGCCTGAACACTGAAGCTTTCTTT. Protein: CASSLYGGLNTEAFF.

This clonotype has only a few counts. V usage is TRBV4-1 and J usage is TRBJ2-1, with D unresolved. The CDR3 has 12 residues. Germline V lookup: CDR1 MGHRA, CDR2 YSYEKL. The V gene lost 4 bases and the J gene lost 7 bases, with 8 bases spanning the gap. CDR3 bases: TGCGCCAGCAGCCCGCACCCGAATGAGCAGTTCTTC. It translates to CASSPHPNEQFF.

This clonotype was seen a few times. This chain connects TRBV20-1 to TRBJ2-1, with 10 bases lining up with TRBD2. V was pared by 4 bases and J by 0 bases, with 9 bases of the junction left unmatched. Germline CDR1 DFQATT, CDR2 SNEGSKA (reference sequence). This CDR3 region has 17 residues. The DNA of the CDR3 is TGCAGTGCTATCTCCCCTAGCGGGGGCCCCTCCTACAATGAGCAGTTCTTC. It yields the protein CSAISPSGGPSYNEQFF.

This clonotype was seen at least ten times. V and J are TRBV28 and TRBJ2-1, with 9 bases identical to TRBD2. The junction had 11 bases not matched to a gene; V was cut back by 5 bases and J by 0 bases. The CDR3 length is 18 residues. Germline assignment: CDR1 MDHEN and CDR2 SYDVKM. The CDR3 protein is CASSPTRLADYSYNEQFF. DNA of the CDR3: TGTGCCAGCAGTCCCACCCGACTAGCGGACTACTCCTACAATGAGCAGTTCTTC.

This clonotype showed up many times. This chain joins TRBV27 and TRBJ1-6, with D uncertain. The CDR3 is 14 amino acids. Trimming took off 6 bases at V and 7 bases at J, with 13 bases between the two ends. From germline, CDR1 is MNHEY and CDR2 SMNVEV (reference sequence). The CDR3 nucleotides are TGTGCCAGCAGGTTGGACCTCAGGAATTCACCCCTCCACTTT. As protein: CASRLDLRNSPLHF.

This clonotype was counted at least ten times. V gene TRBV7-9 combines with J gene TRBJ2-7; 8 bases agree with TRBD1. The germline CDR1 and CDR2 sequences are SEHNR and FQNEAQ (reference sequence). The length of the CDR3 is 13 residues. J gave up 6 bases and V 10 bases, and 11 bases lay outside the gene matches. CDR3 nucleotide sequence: TGTGCCACCCCCGGGACAGGCGGCATCGAGCAGTACTTC. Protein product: CATPGTGGIEQYF.

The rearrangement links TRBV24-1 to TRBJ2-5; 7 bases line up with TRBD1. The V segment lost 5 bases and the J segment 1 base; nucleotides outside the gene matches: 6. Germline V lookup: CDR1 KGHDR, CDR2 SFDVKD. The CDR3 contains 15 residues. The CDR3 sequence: CATSARTGRQETQYF. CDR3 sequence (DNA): TGTGCCACCAGTGCAAGGACAGGACGCCAAGAGACCCAGTACTTC.

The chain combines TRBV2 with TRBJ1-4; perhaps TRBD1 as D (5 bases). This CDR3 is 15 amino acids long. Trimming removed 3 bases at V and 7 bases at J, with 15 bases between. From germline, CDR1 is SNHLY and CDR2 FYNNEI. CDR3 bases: TGTGCCAGCAGTGATGGGGCCCTCACCGCTGAAAAACTGTTTTTT. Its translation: CASSDGALTAEKLFF.

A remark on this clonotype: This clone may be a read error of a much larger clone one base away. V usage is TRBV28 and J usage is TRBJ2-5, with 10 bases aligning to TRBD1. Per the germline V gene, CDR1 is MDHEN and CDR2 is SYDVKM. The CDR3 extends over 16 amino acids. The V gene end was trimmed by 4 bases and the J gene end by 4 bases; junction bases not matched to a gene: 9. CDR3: CASSYRDRGNRETQYF. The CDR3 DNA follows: TGTGCCAGCAGTTACCGGGACAGGGGAAACCGAGAGACCCAGTACTTC.

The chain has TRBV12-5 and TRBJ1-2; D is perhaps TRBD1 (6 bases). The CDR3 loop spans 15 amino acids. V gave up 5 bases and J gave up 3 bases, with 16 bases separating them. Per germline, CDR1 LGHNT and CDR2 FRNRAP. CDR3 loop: CASGPPQGFYYGYTF. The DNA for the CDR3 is TGTGCTAGTGGTCCCCCACAGGGATTCTACTATGGCTACACCTTC.

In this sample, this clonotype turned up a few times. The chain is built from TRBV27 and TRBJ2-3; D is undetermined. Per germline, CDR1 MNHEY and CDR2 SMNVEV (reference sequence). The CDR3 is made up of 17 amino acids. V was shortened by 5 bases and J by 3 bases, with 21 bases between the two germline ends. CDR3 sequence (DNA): TGTGCCAGCAGTCCCTCCACGGCCAGGATGCTAACAGATACGCAGTATTTT. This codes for CASSPSTARMLTDTQYF.